These 2 T cell receptor beta chains came from one sample sequenced in a study of cytomegalovirus exposure and HLA in healthy donors. The PCR used 60 Vbeta and 13 Jbeta primers. The protocol was immunoSEQ multiplex PCR, while the TCRdb copy is restricted to in-frame clones and leaves out a portion. The sample shows roughly 110,000 clones, about four fifths of them seen only once. The sample consisted of PBMCs. The receptors stem from a young man in good health and CMV-seropositive.

The chain is built from TRBV5-1 and TRBJ2-2; a possible D gene is TRBD2 (6 bases). Germline lookup yields CDR1 SGHRS and CDR2 YFSETQ. The length of the CDR3 is 15 residues. Trimming removed 5 bases at V and 0 bases at J, with 11 bases between. The CDR3 DNA reads TGCGCCAGCAGGAACGGGGGACCGAACACCGGGGAGCTGTTTTTT. Amino acid sequence: CASRNGGPNTGELFF.

The V call is TRBV27, the J call TRBJ2-4, with unresolved D. CDR1 and CDR2 (germline): MNHEY, SMNVEV (reference sequence). This CDR3 contains 14 residues. Trimming removed 6 bases from V and 1 base from J, with 10 bases in between. CDR3: CASSLTRAKNIQYF. In DNA, the CDR3 is TGTGCCAGCAGCTTGACACGGGCCAAAAACATTCAGTACTTC.